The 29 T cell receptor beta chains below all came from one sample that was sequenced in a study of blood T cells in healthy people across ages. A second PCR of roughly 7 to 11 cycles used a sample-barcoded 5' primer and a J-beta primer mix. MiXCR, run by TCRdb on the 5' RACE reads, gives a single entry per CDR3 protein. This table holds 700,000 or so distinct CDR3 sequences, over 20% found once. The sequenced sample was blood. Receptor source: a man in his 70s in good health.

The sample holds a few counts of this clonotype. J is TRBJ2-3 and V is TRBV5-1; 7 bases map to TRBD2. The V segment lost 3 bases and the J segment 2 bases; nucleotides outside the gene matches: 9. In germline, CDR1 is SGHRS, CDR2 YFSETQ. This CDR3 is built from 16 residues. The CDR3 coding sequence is TGCGCCAGCAGCTCATCATGGGGGGGATTCACAGATACGCAGTATTTT. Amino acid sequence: CASSSSWGGFTDTQYF.

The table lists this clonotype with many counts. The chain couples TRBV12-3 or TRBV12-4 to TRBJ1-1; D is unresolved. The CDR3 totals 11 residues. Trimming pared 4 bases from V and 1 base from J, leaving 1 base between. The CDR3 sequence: CASSWNTEAFF. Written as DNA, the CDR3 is TGTGCCAGCAGTTGGAACACTGAAGCTTTCTTT.

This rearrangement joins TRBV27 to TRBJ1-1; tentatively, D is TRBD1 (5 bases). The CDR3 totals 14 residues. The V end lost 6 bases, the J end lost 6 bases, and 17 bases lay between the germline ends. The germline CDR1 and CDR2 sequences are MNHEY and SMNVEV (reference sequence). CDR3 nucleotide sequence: TGTGCCAGCAGCCGACCGGGGCAGTATCCTGAAGCTTTCTTT. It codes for CASSRPGQYPEAFF.

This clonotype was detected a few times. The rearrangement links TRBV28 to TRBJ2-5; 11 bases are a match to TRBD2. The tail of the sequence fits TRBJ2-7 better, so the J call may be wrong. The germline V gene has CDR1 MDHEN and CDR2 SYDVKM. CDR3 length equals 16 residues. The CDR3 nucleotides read TGTGCCAGCAGTCGACTTCCTAGCGGGAGGAAGGACGAGCAGTACGTC. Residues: CASSRLPSGRKDEQYV.

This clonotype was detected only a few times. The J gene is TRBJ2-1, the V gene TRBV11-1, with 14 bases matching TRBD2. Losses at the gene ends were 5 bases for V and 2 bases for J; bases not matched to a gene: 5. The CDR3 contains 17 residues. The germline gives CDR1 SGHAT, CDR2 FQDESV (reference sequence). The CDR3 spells CASSATTSGGAYNEQFF. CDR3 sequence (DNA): TGTGCCAGCAGCGCCACGACTAGCGGGGGGGCCTACAATGAGCAGTTCTTC.

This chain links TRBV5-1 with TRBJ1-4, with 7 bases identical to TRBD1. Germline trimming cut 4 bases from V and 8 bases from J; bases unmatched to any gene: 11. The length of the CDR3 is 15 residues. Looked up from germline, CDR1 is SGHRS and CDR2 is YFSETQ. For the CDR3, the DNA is TGCGCCAGCAGCGACGGACAGGAAGGGAAGGAAAAACTGTTTTTT. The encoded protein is CASSDGQEGKEKLFF.

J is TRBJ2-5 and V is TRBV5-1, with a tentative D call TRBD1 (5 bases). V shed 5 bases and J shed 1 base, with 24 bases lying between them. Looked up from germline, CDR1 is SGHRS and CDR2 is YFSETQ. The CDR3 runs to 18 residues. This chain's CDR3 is CASRSQHGQSVIQETQYF. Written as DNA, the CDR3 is TGCGCCAGCAGATCCCAACATGGACAATCCGTAATCCAAGAGACCCAGTACTTC.

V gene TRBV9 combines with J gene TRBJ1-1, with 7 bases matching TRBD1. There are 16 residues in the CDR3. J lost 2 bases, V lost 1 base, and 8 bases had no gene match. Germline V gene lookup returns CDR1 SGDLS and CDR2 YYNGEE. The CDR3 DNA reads TGTGCCAGCAGCGTACCAGGGACAGTTATAAACACTGAAGCTTTCTTT. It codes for CASSVPGTVINTEAFF.

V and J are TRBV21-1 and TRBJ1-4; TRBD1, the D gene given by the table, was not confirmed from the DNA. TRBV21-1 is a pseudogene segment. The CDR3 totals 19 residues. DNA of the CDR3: TGTGCCAGCAGCAAAGGACGGACAGGGAGTGTGGCAACTAATGAAAAACTGTTTTTT. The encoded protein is CASSKGRTGSVATNEKLFF.

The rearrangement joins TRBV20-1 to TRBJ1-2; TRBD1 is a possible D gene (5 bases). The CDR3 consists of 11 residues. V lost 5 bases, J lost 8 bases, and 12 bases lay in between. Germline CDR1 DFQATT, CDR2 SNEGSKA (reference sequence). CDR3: CSAAGNGGYTF. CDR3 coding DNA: TGCAGTGCTGCAGGGAATGGGGGCTACACCTTC.

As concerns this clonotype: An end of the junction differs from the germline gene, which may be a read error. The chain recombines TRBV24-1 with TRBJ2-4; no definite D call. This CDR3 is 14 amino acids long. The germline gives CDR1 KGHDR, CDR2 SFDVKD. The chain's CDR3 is CAASDGQAKNIQYF. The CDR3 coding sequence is TGTGCCGCCAGTGACGGGCAAGCCAAAAACATTCAGTACTTC.

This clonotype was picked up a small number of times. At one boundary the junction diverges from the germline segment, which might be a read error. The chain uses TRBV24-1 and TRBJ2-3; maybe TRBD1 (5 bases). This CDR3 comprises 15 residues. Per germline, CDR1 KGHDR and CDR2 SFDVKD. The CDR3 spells CAPRAGHHFTDTQYF. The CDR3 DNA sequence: TGTGCCCCCAGGGCAGGTCATCATTTCACAGATACGCAGTATTTT.

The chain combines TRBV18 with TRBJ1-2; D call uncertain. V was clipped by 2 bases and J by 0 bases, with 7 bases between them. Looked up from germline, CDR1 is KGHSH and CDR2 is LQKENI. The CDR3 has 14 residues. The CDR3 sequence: CASSPSTSNYGYTF. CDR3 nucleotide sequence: TGTGCCAGCTCACCATCGACCTCTAACTATGGCTACACCTTC.

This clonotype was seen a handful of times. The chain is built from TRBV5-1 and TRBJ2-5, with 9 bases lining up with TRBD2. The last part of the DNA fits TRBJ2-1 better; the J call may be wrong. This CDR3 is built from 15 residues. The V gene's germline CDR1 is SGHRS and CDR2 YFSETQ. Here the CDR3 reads CASSLGSSGILEQFF. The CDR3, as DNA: TGCGCCAGCAGCTTGGGGTCTAGCGGGATATTAGAGCAGTTCTTC.

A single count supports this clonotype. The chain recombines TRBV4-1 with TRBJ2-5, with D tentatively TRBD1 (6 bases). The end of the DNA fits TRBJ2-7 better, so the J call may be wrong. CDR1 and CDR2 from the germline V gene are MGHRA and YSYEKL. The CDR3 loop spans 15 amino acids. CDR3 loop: CASSQVGAFKNEQYF. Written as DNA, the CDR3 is TGCGCCAGCAGCCAAGTGGGGGCTTTTAAGAACGAGCAGTACTTC.

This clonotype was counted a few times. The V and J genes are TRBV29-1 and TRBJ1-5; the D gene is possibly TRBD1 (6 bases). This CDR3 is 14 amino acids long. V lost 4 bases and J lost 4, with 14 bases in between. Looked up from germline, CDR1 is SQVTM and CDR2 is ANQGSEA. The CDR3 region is CSVAPGQTNQPQHF. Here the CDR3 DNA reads TGCAGCGTTGCCCCCGGACAGACAAATCAGCCCCAGCATTTT.

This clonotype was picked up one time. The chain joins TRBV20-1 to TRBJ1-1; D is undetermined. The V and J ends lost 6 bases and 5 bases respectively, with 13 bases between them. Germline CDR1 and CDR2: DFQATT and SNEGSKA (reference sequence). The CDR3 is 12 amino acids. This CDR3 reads CSATDQDTEAFF. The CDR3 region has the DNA TGCAGTGCCACGGATCAGGATACTGAAGCTTTCTTT.

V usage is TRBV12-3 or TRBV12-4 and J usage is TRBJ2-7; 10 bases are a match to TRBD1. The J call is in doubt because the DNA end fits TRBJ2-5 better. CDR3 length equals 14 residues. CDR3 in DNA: TGTGCCAGCAGTTCGGACAGGGGGTGGGAGACCCAGTACTTC. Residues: CASSSDRGWETQYF.

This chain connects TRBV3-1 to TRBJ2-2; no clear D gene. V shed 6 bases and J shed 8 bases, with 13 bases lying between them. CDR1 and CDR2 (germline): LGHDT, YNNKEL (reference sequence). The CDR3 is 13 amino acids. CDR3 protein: CASSSSWEGELFF. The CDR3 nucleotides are TGTGCCAGCAGTTCAAGCTGGGAAGGGGAGCTGTTTTTT.

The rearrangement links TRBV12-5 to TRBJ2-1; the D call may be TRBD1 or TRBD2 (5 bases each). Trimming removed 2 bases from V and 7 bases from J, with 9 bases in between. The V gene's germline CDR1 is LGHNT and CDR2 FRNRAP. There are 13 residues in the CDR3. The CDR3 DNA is TGTGCTAGTGGTTTGACGGGGCGAAATGAGCAGTTCTTC. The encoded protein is CASGLTGRNEQFF.

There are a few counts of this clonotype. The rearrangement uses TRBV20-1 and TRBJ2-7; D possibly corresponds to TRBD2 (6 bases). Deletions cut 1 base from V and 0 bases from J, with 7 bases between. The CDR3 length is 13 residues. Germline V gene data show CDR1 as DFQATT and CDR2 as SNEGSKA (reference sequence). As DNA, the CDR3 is TGCAGTGCTAGAGGGGGAGGCTCCTACGAGCAGTACTTC. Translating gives CSARGGGSYEQYF.

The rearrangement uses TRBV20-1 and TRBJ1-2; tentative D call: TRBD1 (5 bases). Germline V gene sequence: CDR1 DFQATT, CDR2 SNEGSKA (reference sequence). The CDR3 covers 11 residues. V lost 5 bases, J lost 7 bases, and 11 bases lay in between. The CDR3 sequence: CSAGLGVGYTF. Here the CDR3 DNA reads TGCAGTGCTGGCCTAGGGGTTGGCTACACCTTC.

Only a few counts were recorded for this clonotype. This chain's CDR3 is CASSEDYEQYF. The CDR3 bases are TGTGCCAGCAGTGAGGACTACGAGCAGTACTTC. This chain links TRBV25-1 with TRBJ2-7; D is undetermined. Trimming took 3 bases from V and 3 from J, leaving 3 bases between them. The CDR3 spans 11 residues. Per the germline V gene, CDR1 is MGHDK and CDR2 is SYGVNS.

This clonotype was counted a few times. The CDR3 DNA sequence: TGTGCCAGCAGCTTAGCGGAGGGGAGGTACGAGCAGTACGTC. It codes for CASSLAEGRYEQYV. The rearrangement joins TRBV7-8 to TRBJ2-7; perhaps TRBD2 as D (6 bases). Trimming shortened V by 0 bases and J by 4 bases, and 10 bases separated the two germline ends. The CDR3 is made up of 14 amino acids. CDR1 and CDR2 (germline): SGHVS, FQNEAQ.

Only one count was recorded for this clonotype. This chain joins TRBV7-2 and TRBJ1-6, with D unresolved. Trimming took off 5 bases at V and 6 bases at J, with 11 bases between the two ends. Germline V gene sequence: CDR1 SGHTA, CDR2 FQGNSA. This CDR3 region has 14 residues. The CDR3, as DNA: TGTGCCAGCAGCAGGGTCCTTTTTAATTCACCCCTCCACTTT. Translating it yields CASSRVLFNSPLHF.

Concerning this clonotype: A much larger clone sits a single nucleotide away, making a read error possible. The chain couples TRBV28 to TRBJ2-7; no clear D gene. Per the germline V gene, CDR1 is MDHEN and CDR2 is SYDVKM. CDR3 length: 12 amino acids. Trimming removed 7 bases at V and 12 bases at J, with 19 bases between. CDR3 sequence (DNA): TGTGCCAGCACATCCACAGCCCCCGGGTGGTACTTC. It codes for CASTSTAPGWYF.

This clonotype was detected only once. The CDR3 loop reads CASVPRTGTAGTDTQYF. CDR3 nucleotides: TGTGCCAGCGTTCCAAGGACTGGGACCGCGGGCACAGATACGCAGTATTTT. The chain employs TRBV11-3 and TRBJ2-3, with D perhaps matching TRBD1 or TRBD2 (5 bases each). In germline, CDR1 is SGHNT, CDR2 YENEEA. This CDR3 has 17 residues. Trimming stripped 8 bases from V and 1 base from J, with 22 bases between.

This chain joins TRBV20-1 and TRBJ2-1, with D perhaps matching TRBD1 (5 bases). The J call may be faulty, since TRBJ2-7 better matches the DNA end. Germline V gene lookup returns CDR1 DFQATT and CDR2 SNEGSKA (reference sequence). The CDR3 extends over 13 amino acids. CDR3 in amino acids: CSASIGRDYEQYF. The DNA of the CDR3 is TGCAGTGCTAGTATTGGCAGGGACTACGAGCAGTACTTC.

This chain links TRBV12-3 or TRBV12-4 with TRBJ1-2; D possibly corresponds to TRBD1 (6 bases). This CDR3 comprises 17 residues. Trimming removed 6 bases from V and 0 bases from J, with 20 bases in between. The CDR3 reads CASSPGQRFVSNYGYTF. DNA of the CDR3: TGTGCCAGCAGCCCTGGACAGAGGTTCGTTTCTAACTATGGCTACACCTTC.